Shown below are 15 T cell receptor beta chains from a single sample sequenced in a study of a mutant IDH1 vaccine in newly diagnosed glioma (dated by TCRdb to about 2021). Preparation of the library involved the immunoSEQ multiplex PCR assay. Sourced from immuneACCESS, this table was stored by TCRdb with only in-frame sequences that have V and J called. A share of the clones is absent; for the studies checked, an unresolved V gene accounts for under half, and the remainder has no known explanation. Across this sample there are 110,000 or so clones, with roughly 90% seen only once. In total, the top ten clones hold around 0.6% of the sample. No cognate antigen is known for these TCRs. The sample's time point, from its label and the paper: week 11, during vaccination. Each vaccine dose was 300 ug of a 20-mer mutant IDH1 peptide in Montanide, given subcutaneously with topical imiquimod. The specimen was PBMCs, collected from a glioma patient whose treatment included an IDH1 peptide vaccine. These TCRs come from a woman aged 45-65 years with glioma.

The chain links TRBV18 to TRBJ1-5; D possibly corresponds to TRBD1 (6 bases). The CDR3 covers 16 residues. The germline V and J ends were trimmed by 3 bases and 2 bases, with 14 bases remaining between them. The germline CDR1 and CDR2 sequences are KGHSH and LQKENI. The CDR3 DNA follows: TGTGCCAGCTCACCGGGGGGGCCATTCGGCAATCAGCCCCAGCATTTT. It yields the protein CASSPGGPFGNQPQHF.

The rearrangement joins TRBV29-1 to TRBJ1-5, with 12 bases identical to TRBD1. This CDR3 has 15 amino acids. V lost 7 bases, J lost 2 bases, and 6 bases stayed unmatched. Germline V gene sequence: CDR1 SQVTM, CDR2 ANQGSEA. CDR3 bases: TGCAGCGCATCCGGGACAGGGGGCGGCAATCAGCCCCAGCATTTT. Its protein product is CSASGTGGGNQPQHF.

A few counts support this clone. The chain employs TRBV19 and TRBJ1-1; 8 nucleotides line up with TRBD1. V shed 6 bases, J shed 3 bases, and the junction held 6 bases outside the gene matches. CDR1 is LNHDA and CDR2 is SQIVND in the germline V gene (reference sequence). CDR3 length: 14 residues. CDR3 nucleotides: TGTGCCAGTAGACGACAGGGGTTGGACACTGAAGCTTTCTTT. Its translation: CASRRQGLDTEAFF.

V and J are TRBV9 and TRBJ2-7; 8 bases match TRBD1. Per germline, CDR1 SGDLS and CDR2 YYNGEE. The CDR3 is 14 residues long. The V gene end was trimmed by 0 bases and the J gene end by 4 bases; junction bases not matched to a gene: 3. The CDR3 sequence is CASSVGQGIYEQYF. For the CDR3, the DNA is TGTGCCAGCAGCGTAGGACAGGGGATTTACGAGCAGTACTTC. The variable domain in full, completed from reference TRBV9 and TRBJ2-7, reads DSGVTQTPKHLITATGQRVTLRCSPRSGDLSVYWYQQSLDQGLQFLIQYYNGEERAKGNILERFSAQQFPDLHSELNLSSLELGDSALYFCASSVGQGIYEQYFGPGTRLTVT.

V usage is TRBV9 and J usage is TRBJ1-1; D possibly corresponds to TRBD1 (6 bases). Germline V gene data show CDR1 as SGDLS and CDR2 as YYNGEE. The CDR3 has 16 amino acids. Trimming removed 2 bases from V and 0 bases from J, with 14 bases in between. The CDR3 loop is CASSVAPGQLNTEAFF. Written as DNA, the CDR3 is TGTGCCAGCAGCGTGGCCCCCGGACAGTTGAACACTGAAGCTTTCTTT.

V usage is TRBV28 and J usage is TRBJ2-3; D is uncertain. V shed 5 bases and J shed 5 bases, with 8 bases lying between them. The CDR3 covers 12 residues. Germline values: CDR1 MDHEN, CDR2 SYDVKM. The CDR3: CASSETKDTQYF. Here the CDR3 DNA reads TGTGCCAGCAGTGAGACAAAAGATACGCAGTATTTT.

The CDR3 here is CASSSRTGGNQPQHF. For the CDR3, the DNA is TGTGCCAGCAGTTCACGGACGGGGGGCAATCAGCCCCAGCATTTT. The chain joins TRBV6-1 to TRBJ1-5; D might be TRBD1 (5 bases). The CDR3 is made up of 15 amino acids. Per germline, CDR1 MNHNS and CDR2 SASEGT. Trimming stripped 5 bases from V and 2 bases from J, with 13 bases between.

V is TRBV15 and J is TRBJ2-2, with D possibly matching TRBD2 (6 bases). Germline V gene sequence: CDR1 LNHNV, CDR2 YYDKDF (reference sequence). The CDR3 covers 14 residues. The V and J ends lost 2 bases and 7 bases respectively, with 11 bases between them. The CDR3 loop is CATSRRPSVGELFF. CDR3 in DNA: TGTGCCACCAGCAGAAGGCCTAGCGTCGGGGAGCTGTTTTTT. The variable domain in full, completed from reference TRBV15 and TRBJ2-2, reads DAMVIQNPRYQVTQFGKPVTLSCSQTLNHNVMYWYQQKSSQAPKLLFHYYDKDFNNEADTPDNFQSRRPNTSFCFLDIRSPGLGDTAMYLCATSRRPSVGELFFGEGSRLTVL.

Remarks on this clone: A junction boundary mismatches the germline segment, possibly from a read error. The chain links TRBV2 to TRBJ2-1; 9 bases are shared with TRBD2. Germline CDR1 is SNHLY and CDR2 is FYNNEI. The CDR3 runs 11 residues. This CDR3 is CASILAGFIIF. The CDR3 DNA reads TGTGCCAGCATACTAGCGGGCTTCATCATCTTC.

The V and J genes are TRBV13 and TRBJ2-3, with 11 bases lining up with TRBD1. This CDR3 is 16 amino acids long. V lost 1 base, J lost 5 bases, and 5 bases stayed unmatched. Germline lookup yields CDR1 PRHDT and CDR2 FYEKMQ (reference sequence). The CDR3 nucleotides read TGTGCCAGCAGCTTAGAGGGGGGACAGGGGGTAGATACGCAGTATTTT. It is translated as CASSLEGGQGVDTQYF. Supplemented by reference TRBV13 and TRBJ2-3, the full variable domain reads AAGVIQSPRHLIKEKRETATLKCYPIPRHDTVYWYQQGPGQDPQFLISFYEKMQSDKGSIPDRFSAQQFSDYHSELNMSSLELGDSALYFCASSLEGGQGVDTQYFGPGTRLTVL.

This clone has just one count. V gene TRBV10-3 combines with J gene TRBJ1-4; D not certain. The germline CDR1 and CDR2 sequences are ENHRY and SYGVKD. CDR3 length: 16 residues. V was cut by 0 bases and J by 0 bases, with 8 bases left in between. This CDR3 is CAISESGFATNEKLFF. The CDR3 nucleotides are TGTGCCATCAGTGAGTCAGGGTTTGCAACTAATGAAAAACTGTTTTTT.

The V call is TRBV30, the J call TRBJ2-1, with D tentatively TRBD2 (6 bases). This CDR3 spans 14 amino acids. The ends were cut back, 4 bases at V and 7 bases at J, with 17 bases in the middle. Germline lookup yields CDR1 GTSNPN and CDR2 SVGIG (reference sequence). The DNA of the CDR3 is TGTGCCTGGATACGGGACGGGAGTGAAAATGAGCAGTTCTTC. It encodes CAWIRDGSENEQFF.

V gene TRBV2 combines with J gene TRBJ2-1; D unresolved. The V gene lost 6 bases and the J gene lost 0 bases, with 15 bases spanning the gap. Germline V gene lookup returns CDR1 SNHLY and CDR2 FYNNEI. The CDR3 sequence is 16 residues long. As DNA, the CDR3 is TGTGCCAGCAGGAGTCCCCTAACCAGCTCCTACAATGAGCAGTTCTTC. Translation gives CASRSPLTSSYNEQFF.

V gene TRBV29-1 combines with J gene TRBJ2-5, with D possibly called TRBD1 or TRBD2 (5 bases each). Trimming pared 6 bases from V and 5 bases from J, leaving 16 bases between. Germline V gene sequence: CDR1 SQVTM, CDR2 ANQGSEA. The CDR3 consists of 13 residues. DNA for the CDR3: TGCAGCGTCGGGACCGACACGCGGGAGACCCAGTACTTC. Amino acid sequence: CSVGTDTRETQYF.

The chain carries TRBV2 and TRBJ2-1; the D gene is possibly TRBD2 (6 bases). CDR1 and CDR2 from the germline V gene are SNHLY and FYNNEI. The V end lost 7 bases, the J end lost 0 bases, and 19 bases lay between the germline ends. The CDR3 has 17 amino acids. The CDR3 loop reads CASTPPGGQFSYNEQFF. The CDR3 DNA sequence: TGTGCCAGCACTCCCCCCGGGGGTCAATTCTCCTACAATGAGCAGTTCTTC.